This T cell receptor (beta chain) came from a study of response to subunit inactivated influenza vaccine. Study-wide results and caveats: Authors suggested few new T cells are recruited by each seasonal influenza vaccination.

MiXCR, run by TCRdb on the RT-PCR reads, gives a single entry per CDR3 protein. The sample consists of about 700,000 distinct CDR3 sequences, about 15% of them appearing once. Per germline, CDR1 SGHVS and CDR2 FQNEAQ. The CDR3 runs to 14 residues. With V trimmed by 5 bases and J by 9 bases, 9 bases remained unmatched. This clonotype has more than one count but fewer than ten. Its target is unknown. Sequenced material: PBMCs from blood, taken 14 to 15 days before vaccination. The chain has TRBV7-8 and TRBJ2-2; 7 bases align to TRBD1. This receptor was identified in a man aged 50 to 59 who received an inactivated influenza vaccine. The CDR3 is CASSRGGDHRELFF. CDR3 nucleotides: TGTGCCAGCAGCCGAGGGGGCGACCACCGGGAGCTGTTTTTT. Full variable domain (missing parts from reference TRBV7-8 and TRBJ2-2): GAGVSQSPRYKVAKRGQDVALRCDPISGHVSLFWYQQALGQGPEFLTYFQNEAQLDKSGLPSDRFFAERPEGSVSTLKIQRTQQEDSAVYLCASSRGGDHRELFFGEGSRLTVL.